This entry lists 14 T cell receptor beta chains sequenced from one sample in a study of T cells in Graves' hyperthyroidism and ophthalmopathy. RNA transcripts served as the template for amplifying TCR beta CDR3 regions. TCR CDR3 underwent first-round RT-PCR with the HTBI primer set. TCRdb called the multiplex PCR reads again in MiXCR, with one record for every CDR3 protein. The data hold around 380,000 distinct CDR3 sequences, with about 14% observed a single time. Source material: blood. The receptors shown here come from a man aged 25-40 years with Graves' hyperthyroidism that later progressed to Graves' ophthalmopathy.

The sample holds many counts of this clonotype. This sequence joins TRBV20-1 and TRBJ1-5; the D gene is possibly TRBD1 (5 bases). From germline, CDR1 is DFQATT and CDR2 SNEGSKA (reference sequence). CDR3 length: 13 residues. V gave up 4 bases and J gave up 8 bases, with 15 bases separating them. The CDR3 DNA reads TGCAGTGCTACGGGGGGATCGACGGAGCCCCAGCATTTT. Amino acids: CSATGGSTEPQHF.

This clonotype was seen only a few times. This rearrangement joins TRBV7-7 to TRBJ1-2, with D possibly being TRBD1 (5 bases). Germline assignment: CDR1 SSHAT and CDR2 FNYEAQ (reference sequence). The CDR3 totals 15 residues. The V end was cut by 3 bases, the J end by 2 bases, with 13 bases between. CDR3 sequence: CASSFSGCENYGYTF. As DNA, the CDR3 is TGTGCCAGCAGCTTTTCAGGGTGCGAGAACTATGGCTACACCTTC.

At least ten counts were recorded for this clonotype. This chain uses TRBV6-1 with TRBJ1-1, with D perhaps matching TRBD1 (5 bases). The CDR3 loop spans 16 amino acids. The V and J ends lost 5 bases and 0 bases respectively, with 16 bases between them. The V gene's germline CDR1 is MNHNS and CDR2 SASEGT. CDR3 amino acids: CASSLTALPMNTEAFF. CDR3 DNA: TGTGCCAGCAGTCTGACAGCCTTACCTATGAACACTGAAGCTTTCTTT.

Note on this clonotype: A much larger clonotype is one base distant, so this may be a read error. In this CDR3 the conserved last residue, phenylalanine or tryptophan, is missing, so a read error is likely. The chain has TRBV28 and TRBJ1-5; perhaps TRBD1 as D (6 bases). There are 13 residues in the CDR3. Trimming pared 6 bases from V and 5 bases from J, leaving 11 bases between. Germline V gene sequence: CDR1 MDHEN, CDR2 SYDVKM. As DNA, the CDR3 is TGTGCCAGCAGCCGGGACACAGATCAGCCCCAGCATCTT. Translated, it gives CASSRDTDQPQHL.

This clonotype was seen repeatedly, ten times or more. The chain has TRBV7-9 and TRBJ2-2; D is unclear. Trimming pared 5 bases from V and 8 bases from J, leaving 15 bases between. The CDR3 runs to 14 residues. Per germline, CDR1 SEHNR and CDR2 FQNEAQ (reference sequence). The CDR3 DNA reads TGTGCCAGCAGCGCCCGTTCAACGCCGGGGGAGCTGTTTTTT. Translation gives CASSARSTPGELFF.

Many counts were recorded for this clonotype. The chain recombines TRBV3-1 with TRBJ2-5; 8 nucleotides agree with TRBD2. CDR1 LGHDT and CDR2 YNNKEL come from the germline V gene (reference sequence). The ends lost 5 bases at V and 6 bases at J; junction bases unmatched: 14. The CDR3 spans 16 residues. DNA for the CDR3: TGTGCCAGCAGCTACACTAGCGGCAAAGGGCAGCAGACCCAGTACTTC. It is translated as CASSYTSGKGQQTQYF.

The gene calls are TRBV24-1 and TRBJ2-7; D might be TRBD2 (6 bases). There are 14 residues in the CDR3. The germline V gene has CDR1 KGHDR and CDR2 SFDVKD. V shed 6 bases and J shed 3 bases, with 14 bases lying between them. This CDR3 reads CATSSGRRGYEQYF. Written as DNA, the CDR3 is TGTGCCACCAGTAGCGGAAGGAGGGGCTACGAGCAGTACTTC.

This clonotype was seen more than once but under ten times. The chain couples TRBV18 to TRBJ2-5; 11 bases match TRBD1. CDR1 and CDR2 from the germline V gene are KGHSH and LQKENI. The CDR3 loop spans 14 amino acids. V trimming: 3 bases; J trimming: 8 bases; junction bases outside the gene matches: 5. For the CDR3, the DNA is TGTGCCAGCTCACCGGGACAGGGGGAAGGAACCCAGTACTTC. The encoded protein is CASSPGQGEGTQYF.

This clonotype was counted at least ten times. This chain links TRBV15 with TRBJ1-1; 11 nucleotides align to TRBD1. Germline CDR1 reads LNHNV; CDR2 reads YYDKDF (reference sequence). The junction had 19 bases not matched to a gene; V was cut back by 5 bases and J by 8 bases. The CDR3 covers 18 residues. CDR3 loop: CATSSPRVRGTGGGEAFF. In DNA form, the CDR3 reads TGTGCCACCAGCTCCCCTAGAGTCCGTGGGACAGGGGGAGGAGAAGCTTTCTTT.

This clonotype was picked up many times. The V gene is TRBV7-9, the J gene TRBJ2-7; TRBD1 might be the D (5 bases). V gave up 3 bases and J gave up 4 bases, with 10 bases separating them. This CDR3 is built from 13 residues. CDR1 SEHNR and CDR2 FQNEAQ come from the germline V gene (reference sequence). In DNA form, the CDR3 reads TGTGCCAGCAGCTTTAGGCAGGGTTACGAGCAGTACTTC. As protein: CASSFRQGYEQYF.

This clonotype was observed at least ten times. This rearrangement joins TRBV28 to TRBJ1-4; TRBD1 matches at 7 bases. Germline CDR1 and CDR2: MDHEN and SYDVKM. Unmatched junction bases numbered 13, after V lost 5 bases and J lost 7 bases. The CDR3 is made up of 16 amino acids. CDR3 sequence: CASSPGQSGHGEKLFF. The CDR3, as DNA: TGTGCCAGCAGTCCGGGACAGTCGGGTCATGGTGAAAAACTGTTTTTT.

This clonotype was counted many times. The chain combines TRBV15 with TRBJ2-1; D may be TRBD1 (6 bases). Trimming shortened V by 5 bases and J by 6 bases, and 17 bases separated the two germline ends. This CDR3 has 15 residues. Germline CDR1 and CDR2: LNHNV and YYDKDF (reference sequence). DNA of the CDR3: TGTGCCACCAGCGCGCGGACAGCGGATTCCAATGAGCAGTTCTTC. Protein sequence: CATSARTADSNEQFF.

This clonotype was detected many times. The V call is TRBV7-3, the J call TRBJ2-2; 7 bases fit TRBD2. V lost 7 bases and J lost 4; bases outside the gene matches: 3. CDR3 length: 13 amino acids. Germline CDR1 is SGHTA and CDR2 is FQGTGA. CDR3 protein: CASTSSGTGELFF. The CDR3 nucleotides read TGTGCCAGCACGTCTAGCGGCACCGGGGAGCTGTTTTTT.

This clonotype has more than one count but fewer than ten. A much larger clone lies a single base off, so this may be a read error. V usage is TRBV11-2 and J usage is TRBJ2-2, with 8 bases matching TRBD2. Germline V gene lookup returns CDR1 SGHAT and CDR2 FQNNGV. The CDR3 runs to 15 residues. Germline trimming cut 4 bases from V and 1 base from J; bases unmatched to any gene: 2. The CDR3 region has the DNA TGTGCCAGCAGCTCGCTAGCGGGGAACACCGGGGAGCTGTTTTTT. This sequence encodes CASSSLAGNTGELFF.